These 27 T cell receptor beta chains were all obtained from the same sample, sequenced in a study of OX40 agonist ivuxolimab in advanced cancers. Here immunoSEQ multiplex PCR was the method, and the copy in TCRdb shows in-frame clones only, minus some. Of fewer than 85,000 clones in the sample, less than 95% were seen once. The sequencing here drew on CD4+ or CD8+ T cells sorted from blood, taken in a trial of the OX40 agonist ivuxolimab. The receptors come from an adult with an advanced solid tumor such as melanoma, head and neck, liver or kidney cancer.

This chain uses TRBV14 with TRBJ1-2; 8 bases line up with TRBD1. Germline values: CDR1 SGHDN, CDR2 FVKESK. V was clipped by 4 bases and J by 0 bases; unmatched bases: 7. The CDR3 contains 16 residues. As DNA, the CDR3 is TGTGCCAGCAGCCCCAACAGGGGGGGGACTAACTATGGCTACACCTTC. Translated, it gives CASSPNRGGTNYGYTF.

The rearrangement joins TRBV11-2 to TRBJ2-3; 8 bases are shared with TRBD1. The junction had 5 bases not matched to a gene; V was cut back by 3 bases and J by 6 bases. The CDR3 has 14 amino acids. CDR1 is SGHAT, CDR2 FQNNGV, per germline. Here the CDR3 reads CASSLQGARDTQYF. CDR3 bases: TGTGCCAGCAGCTTGCAGGGGGCCCGGGATACGCAGTATTTT. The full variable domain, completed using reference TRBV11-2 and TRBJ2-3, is EAGVAQSPRYKIIEKRQSVAFWCNPISGHATLYWYQQILGQGPKLLIQFQNNGVVDDSQLPKDRFSAERLKGVDSTLKIQPAKLEDSAVYLCASSLQGARDTQYFGPGTRLTVL.

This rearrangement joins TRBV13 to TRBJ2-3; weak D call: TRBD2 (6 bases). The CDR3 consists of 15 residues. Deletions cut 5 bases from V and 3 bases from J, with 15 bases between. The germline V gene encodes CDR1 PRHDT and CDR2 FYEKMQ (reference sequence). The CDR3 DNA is TGTGCCAGCAGCCCCCCACCGACTAGTACAGATACGCAGTATTTT. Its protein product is CASSPPPTSTDTQYF.

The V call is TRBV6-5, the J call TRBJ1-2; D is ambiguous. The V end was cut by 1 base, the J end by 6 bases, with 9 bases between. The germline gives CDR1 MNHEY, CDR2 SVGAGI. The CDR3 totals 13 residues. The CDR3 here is CASSYLGFDGYTF. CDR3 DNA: TGTGCCAGCAGTTACTTGGGCTTCGATGGCTACACCTTC.

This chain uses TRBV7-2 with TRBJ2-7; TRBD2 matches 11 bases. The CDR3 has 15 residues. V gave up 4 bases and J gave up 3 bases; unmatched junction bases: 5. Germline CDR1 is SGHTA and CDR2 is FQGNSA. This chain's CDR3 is CASSSTTSGGYEQYF. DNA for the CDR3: TGTGCCAGCAGCTCCACTACTAGCGGGGGCTACGAGCAGTACTTC. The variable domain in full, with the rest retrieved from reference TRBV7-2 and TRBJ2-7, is GAGVSQSPSNKVTEKGKDVELRCDPISGHTALYWYRQSLGQGLEFLIYFQGNSAPDKSGLPSDRFSAERTGGSVSTLTIQRTQQEDSAVYLCASSSTTSGGYEQYFGPGTRLTVT.

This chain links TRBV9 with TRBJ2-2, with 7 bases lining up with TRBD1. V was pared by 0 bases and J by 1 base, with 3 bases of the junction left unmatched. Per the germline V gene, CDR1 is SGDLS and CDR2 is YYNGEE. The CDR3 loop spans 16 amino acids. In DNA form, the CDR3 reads TGTGCCAGCAGCGTAGGGAACAGGGGGAACACCGGGGAGCTGTTTTTT. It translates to CASSVGNRGNTGELFF.

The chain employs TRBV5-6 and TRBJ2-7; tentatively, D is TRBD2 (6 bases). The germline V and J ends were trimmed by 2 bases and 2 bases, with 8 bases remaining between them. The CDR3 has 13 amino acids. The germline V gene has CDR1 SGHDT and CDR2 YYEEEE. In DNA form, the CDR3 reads TGTGCCAGCAGCTTAAGCGGGCCCTACGAGCAGTACTTC. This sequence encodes CASSLSGPYEQYF. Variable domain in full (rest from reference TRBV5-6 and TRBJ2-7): DAGVTQSPTHLIKTRGQQVTLRCSPKSGHDTVSWYQQALGQGPQFIFQYYEEEERQRGNFPDRFSGHQFPNYSSELNVNALLLGDSALYLCASSLSGPYEQYFGPGTRLTVT.

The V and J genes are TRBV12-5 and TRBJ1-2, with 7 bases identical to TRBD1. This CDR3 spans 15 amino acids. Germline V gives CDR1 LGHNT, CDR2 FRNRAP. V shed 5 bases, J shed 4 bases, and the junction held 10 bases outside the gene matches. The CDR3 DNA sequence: TGTGCTAGTGGTGCACAGGGGACCAGGACCTATGGCTACACCTTC. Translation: CASGAQGTRTYGYTF. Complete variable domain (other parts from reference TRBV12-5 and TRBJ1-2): DARVTQTPRHKVTEMGQEVTMRCQPILGHNTVFWYRQTMMQGLELLAYFRNRAPLDDSGMPKDRFSAEMPDATLATLKIQPSEPRDSAVYFCASGAQGTRTYGYTFGSGTRLTVV.

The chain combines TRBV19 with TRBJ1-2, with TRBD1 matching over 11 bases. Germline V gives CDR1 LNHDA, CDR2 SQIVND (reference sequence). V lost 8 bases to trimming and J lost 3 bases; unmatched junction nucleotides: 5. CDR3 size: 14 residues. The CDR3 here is CASSPGQGDYGYTF. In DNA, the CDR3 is TGTGCCAGTTCGCCGGGACAGGGGGACTATGGCTACACCTTC.

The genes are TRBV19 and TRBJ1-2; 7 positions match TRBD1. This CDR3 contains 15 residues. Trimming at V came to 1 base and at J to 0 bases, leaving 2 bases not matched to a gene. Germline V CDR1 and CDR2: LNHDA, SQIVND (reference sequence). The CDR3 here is CASSIGTGSNYGYTF. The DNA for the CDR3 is TGTGCCAGTAGTATAGGGACAGGATCTAACTATGGCTACACCTTC.

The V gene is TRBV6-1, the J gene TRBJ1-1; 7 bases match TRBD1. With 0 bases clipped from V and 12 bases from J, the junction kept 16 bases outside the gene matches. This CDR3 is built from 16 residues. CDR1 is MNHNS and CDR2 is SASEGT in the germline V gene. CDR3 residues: CASSEAGGRGDPEPFF. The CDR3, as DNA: TGTGCCAGCAGTGAAGCAGGGGGCCGGGGGGACCCCGAACCTTTCTTT.

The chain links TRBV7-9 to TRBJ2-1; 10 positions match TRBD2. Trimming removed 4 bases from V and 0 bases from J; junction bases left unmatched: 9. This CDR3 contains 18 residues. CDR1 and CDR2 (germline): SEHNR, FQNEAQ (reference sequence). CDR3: CASSSSGGAHYSYNEQFF. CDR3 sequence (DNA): TGTGCCAGCAGCTCCAGCGGGGGGGCCCACTACTCCTACAATGAGCAGTTCTTC.

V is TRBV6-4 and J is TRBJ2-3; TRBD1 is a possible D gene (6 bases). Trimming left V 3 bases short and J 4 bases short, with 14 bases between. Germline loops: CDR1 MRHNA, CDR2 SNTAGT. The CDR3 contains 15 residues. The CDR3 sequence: CASSEGEQGSDTQYF. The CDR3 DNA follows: TGTGCCAGCAGTGAAGGCGAACAGGGCTCAGATACGCAGTATTTT.

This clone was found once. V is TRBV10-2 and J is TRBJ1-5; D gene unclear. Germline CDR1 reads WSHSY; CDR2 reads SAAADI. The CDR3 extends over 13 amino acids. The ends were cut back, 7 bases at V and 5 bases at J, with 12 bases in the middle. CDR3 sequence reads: CASTPGIYQPQHF. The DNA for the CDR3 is TGCGCCAGCACCCCGGGGATTTATCAGCCCCAGCATTTT.

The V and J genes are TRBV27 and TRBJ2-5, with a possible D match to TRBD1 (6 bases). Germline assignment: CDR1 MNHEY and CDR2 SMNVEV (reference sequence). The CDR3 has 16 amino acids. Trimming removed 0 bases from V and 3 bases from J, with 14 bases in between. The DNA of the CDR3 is TGTGCCAGCAGTTTATCGATCAGGGGCATGGAAGAGACCCAGTACTTC. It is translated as CASSLSIRGMEETQYF.

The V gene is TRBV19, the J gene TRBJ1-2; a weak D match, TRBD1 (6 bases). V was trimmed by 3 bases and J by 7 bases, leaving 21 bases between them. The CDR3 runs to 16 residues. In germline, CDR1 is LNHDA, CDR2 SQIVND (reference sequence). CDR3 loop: CASSIGGTPLRGGYTF. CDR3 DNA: TGTGCCAGTAGTATTGGCGGGACACCTCTGAGGGGTGGCTACACCTTC.

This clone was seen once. In DNA form, the CDR3 reads TGTGCCAGCAGCCCTATACAGGGGGGTGAGCAGTACTTC. This translates into CASSPIQGGEQYF. The rearrangement links TRBV7-6 to TRBJ2-7; 8 bases are a match to TRBD1. Germline V gene lookup returns CDR1 SGHVS and CDR2 FNYEAQ. V trimming: 5 bases; J trimming: 7 bases; junction bases outside the gene matches: 7. There are 13 residues in the CDR3.

The CDR3 region is CASSGLRSGGPLGEQFF. Here the CDR3 DNA reads TGTGCCAGCAGTGGGCTTAGGAGCGGGGGGCCCCTCGGTGAGCAGTTCTTC. The chain has TRBV27 and TRBJ2-1, with 9 positions matching TRBD2. CDR1 is MNHEY and CDR2 is SMNVEV in the germline V gene (reference sequence). This CDR3 region has 17 residues. Trimming removed 5 bases from V and 9 bases from J; junction bases left unmatched: 17.

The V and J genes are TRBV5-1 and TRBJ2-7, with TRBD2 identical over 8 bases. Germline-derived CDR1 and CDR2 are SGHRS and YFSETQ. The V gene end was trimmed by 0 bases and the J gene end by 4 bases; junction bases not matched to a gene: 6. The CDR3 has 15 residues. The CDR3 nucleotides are TGCGCCAGCAGCTTGGTGGCGGGGGGTAATTACGAGCAGTACTTC. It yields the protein CASSLVAGGNYEQYF.

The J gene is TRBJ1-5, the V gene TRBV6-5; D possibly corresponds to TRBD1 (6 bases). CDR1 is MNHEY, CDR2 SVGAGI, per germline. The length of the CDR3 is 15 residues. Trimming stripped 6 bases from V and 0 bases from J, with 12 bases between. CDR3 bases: TGTGCCAGCAGCCCGACAGGATTTAGCAATCAGCCCCAGCATTTT. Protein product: CASSPTGFSNQPQHF.

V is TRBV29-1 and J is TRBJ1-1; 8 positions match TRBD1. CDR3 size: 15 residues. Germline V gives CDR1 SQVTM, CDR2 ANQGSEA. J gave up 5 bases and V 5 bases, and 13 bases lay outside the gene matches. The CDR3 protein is CSVSLYNRGRTEAFF. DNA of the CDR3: TGCAGCGTTTCTCTATACAACAGGGGGAGGACTGAAGCTTTCTTT.

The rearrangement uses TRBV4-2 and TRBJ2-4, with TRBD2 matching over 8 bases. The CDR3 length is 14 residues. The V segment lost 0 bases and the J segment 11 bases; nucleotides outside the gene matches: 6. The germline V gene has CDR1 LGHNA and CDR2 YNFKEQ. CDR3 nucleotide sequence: TGTGCCAGCAGCCAAGATCGGGCGGGGGGTCTTCAGTACTTC. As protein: CASSQDRAGGLQYF.

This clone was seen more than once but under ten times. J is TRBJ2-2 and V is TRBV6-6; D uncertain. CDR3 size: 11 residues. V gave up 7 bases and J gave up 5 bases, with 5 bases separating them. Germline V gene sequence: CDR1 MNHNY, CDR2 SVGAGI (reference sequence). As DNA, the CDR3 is TGTGCCAGCACGGGTACCGGGGAGCTGTTTTTT. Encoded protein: CASTGTGELFF.

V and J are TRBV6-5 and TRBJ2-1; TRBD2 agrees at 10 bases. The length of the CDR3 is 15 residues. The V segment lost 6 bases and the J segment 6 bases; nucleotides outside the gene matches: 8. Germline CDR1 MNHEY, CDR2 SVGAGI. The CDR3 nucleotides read TGTGCCAGCAGAAATCTAGCGGGGGTCCCCAATGAGCAGTTCTTC. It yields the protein CASRNLAGVPNEQFF.

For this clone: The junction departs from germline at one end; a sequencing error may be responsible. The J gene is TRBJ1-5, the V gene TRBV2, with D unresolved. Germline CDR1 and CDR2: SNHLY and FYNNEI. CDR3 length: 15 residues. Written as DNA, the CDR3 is TGTGCCAGCAGTGAGAAATACCCGGATAATCAACCCCAGCATTTT. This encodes CASSEKYPDNQPQHF.

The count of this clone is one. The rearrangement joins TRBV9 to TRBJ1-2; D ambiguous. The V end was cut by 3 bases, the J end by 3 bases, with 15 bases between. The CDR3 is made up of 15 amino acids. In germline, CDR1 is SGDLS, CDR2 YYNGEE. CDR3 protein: CASSAWGSGDYGYTF. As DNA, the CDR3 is TGTGCCAGCAGCGCCTGGGGAAGTGGGGACTATGGCTACACCTTC.

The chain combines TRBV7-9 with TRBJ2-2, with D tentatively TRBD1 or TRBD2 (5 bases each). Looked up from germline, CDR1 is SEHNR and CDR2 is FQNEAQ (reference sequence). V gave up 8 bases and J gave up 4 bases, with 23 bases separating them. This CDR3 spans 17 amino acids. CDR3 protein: CASSFPTGQTFTGELFF. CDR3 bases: TGTGCCAGCTCATTCCCGACGGGGCAGACGTTCACCGGGGAGCTGTTTTTT.